This TCR beta chain comes out of a study of beta chain features in type 1 diabetes. Study-wide background: Summed over all samples, the examined sorted cells came to 85 million to 130 million.

General study points: In comparison with healthy donors, patients had naive, central memory and Treg TCRB repertoires that appeared more similar. In all four CD4+ subsets, TCRB CDR3 length was significantly, moderately reduced in type 1 diabetes.

The CDR3 is 19 amino acids. With 2 bases clipped from V and 3 bases from J, the junction kept 16 bases outside the gene matches. The V gene's germline CDR1 is PRHDT and CDR2 FYEKMQ (reference sequence). The entirety of the isolated RNA underwent reverse transcription, so expressed TCRB transcripts were sequenced. Here immunoSEQ multiplex PCR was the method, and the copy in TCRdb shows in-frame clones only, minus some. The table has 150,000 to 200,000 clones, under 9.5% seen once. This clone was seen more than once but under ten times. As yet, its antigen is unknown. The J gene is TRBJ2-3, the V gene TRBV13, with 8 bases fitting TRBD2. The source of this sequence is a man aged 18-30 years with type 1 diabetes. Sequencing input: central memory CD4+ T cells from blood. The CDR3 loop is CASSLKTSGGPLVTDTQYF. The CDR3 DNA sequence: TGTGCCAGCAGCTTAAAAACGTCGGGAGGGCCGTTAGTAACAGATACGCAGTATTTT.